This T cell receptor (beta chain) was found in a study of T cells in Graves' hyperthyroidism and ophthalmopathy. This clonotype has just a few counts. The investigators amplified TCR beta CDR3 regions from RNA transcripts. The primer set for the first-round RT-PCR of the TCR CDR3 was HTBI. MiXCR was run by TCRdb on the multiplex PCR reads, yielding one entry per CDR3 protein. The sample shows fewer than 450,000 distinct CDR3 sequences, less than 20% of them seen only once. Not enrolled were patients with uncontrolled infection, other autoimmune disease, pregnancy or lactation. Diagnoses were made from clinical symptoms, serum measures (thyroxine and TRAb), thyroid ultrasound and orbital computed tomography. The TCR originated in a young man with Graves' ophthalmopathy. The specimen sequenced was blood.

CDR3 coding DNA: TGTGCCAGCACAGGGGATGTGAATCAGCCCCAGCATTTT. As protein: CASTGDVNQPQHF. This chain connects TRBV6-1 to TRBJ1-5; D might be TRBD1 (6 bases). The germline V gene has CDR1 MNHNS and CDR2 SASEGT. The CDR3 loop spans 13 amino acids. Trimming shortened V by 7 bases and J by 4 bases, and 11 bases separated the two germline ends.